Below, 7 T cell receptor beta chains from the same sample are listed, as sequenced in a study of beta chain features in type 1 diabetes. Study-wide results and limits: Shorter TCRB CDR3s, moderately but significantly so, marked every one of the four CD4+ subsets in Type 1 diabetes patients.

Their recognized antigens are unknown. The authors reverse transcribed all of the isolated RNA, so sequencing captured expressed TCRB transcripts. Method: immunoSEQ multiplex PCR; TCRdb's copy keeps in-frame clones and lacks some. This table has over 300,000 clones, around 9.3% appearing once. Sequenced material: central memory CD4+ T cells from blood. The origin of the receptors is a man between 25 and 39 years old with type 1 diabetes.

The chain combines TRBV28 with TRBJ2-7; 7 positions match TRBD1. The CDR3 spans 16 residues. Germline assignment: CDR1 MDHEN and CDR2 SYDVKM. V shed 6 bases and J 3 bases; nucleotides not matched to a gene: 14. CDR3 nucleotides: TGTGCCAGCAGCCTGACAGGGAGTCAGGCTCGCTACGAGCAGTACTTC. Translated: CASSLTGSQARYEQYF.

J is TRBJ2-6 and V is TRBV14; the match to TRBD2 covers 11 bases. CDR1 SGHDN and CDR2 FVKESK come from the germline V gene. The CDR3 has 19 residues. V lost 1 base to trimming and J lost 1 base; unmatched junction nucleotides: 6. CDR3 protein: CASSQGLAGYASGANVLTF. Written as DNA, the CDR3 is TGTGCCAGCAGCCAAGGACTAGCGGGGTACGCTTCTGGGGCCAACGTCCTGACTTTC.

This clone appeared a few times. The CDR3 DNA is TGTGCCAGCAGTGTGCGCAGCGGCTATGGCTACACCTTC. It yields the protein CASSVRSGYGYTF. This rearrangement joins TRBV2 to TRBJ1-2; D is unresolved. Germline V CDR1 and CDR2: SNHLY, FYNNEI. Trimming took 4 bases from V and 4 from J, leaving 10 bases between them. CDR3 length: 13 residues.

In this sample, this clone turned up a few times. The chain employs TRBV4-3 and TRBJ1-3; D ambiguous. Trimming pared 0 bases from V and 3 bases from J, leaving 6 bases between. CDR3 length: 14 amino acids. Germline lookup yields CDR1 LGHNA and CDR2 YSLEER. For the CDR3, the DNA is TGCGCCAGCAGCCAAGATCGGAGTGGAAACACCATATATTTT. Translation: CASSQDRSGNTIYF.

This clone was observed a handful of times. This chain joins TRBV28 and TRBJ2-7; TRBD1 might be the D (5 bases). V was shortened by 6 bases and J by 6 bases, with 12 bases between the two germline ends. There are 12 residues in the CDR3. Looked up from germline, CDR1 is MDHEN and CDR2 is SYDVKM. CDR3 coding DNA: TGTGCCAGCAGGGGCAGGGCCCTCGAGCAGTACTTC. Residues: CASRGRALEQYF.

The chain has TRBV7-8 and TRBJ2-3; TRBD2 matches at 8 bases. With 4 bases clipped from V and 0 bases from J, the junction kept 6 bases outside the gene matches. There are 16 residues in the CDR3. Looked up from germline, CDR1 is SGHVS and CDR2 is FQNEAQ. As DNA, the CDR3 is TGTGCCAGCAGCTCCCGACGGGGGGGCAGCACAGATACGCAGTATTTT. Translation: CASSSRRGGSTDTQYF.

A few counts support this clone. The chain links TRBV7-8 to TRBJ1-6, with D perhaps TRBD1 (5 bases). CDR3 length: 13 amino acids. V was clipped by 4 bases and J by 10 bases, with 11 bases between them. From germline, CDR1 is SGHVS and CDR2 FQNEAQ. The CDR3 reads CASSSPDTSPLHF. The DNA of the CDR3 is TGTGCCAGCAGCTCTCCGGACACCTCACCCCTCCACTTT.